The clone carrying this T cell receptor beta chain has a count of ten or more. Antigen specificity is unknown. The authors prepared the TCRbeta library with unique molecular identifiers. TCRdb processed the PCR reads anew with MiXCR; each CDR3 protein has one entry. This table holds 7,000 to 9,500 distinct CDR3 sequences, over 9.5% found once. This sample is part of a study of T-cell reconstitution after alpha-beta-depleted transplantation in children. This CDR3 spans 15 amino acids. Germline V gene sequence: CDR1 SGHAT, CDR2 FQNNGV. Losses at the gene ends were 6 bases for V and 0 bases for J; bases not matched to a gene: 5. Broader study findings: Expanded graft clones numbering several hundred reportedly gave rise to alpha-beta T cells about two months after transplant.

The sequencing used PBMCs, mostly from graft donor cells, collected 60 days after TCRalphabeta/CD19-depleted stem cell transplant. The receptor was derived from a patient aged 2 to 10 who had a stem cell transplant for inherited bone marrow failure, so the T cells may come from the graft donor. The gene calls are TRBV11-2 and TRBJ2-4; 7 bases agree with TRBD1. CDR3 region: CASSPQGRAKNIQYF. The CDR3 DNA follows: TGTGCCAGCAGTCCACAGGGGCGAGCCAAAAACATTCAGTACTTC.